The subject of this entry is one T cell receptor beta chain. Treatment here: roughly 18 received Ad26.COV2.S at low or high dose, single or two shots; roughly five received placebo; per-sample allocation not given. Samples analyzed were those drawn on day 63 after the first vaccine or placebo injection. Its platform was an Ad26 vector, and its expressed antigen was Wuhan-strain SARS-CoV-2 spike. The data originate from a study of Ad26.COV2.S vaccination and SARS-CoV-2 variants. Study-wide context: Doses of Ad26.COV2.S were injected into muscle once or twice, 56 days apart.

Assay: immunoSEQ multiplex PCR; the TCRdb copy retains only in-frame clones and omits some. The profile shows some 350,000 clones, 75% to 90% of them singletons. The CDR3 has 18 residues. Trimming at V came to 6 bases and at J to 0 bases, leaving 11 bases not matched to a gene. The germline V gene has CDR1 SGHAT and CDR2 FQNNGV. The chain combines TRBV11-2 with TRBJ1-3; TRBD1 matches at 10 bases. The TCR comes from a person aged 18-65 years who received the Ad26.COV2.S COVID-19 vaccine or a placebo. Sample: peripheral blood, taken in a trial of Ad26.COV2.S vaccine versus placebo. In DNA, the CDR3 is TGTGCCAGCAGTCGACAGGGGGCGAGACTCTTCTCTGGAAACACCATATATTTT. It specifies CASSRQGARLFSGNTIYF.